Following are 4 T cell receptor beta chains from one sample sequenced in a study of cytomegalovirus exposure and HLA in healthy donors (dated by TCRdb to about 2017). The library was prepared using the immunoSEQ multiplex PCR assay. For the multiplex PCR, a mixture combining 60 forward primers for TCR Vbeta segments and 13 reverse primers for TCR Jbeta segments was used. Drawn from immuneACCESS, this table holds only the in-frame rearrangements with V and J called that TCRdb kept. Clones are partly lost; checked studies trace under half to an unresolved V gene and leave the rest unexplained. This sample gives some 140,000 clones in total; around 80% of them show up just once. The ten largest clones represent 1.5% to 2% of the sample. Specimen: PBMCs. The receptors were gathered from a female donor in good health and CMV-seropositive.

The chain couples TRBV30 to TRBJ1-1; 8 nucleotides align to TRBD1. This CDR3 region has 17 residues. Germline V gives CDR1 GTSNPN, CDR2 SVGIG (reference sequence). V lost 8 bases and J lost 1; bases outside the gene matches: 18. This CDR3 reads CAQVRARGLEGNTEAFF. The CDR3, as DNA: TGTGCCCAGGTTAGGGCCAGGGGGCTTGAGGGGAACACTGAAGCTTTCTTT.

The chain joins TRBV28 to TRBJ1-2; D gene unclear. Germline-derived CDR1 and CDR2 are MDHEN and SYDVKM. Trimming took 4 bases from V and 8 from J, leaving 23 bases between them. This CDR3 is built from 16 residues. The CDR3 protein is CASSSGLGRLGPGYTF. CDR3 coding DNA: TGTGCCAGCAGTTCCGGACTGGGCAGGCTTGGGCCGGGCTACACCTTC.

This clone was observed a single time. This chain joins TRBV7-9 and TRBJ2-1, with D perhaps TRBD1 (6 bases). This CDR3 contains 15 residues. Germline V gene lookup returns CDR1 SEHNR and CDR2 FQNEAQ (reference sequence). The V gene lost 5 bases and the J gene lost 10 bases, with 21 bases spanning the gap. CDR3 DNA sequence: TGTGCCAGCAGCCCAGAACAAACTGGGACAATCGAGCAGTTCTTC. Its protein product is CASSPEQTGTIEQFF.

This clone has only one observation. The chain recombines TRBV9 with TRBJ1-6, with a tentative D call TRBD1 (6 bases). Germline V gives CDR1 SGDLS, CDR2 YYNGEE. Between the trimmed V and J ends, which lost 1 base and 9 bases, there was a span of 11 bases. The CDR3 covers 14 residues. The CDR3 DNA sequence: TGTGCCAGCAGCGTAAGGCAGGGGAGTTCACCCCTCCACTTT. Translation gives CASSVRQGSSPLHF.